This entry concerns a single T cell receptor (beta chain). Its target is not known. The immunoSEQ assay was v3. The protocol was immunoSEQ multiplex PCR, while the TCRdb copy is restricted to in-frame clones and leaves out a portion. The sample carries fewer than 20,000 clones, less than 80% recorded once. The data stem from a study of TIL therapy for anti-PD-1-resistant metastatic lung cancer. Findings of the study overall: Patients were highly selected, enriched for treatment-naive, never-smoker and oncogene-addicted cases.

The time point here: pre-treatment sample, taken before nivolumab and TIL therapy. V lost 2 bases and J 6 bases, leaving 12 bases between the germline ends. The CDR3 is made up of 14 amino acids. Germline values: CDR1 SGHDT, CDR2 YYEEEE. This TCR derives from a person aged 25-80 years with non-small cell lung cancer. The sequencing here drew on blood, taken at baseline. The J gene is TRBJ2-1, the V gene TRBV5-6; D assignment may be TRBD1 or TRBD2 (6 bases each). The CDR3 is CASSFRRGANEQFF. The CDR3 DNA is TGTGCCAGCAGCTTTAGAAGGGGGGCCAATGAGCAGTTCTTC.